The 20 T cell receptor beta chains below all came from one sample that was sequenced in a study of OX40 agonist ivuxolimab in advanced cancers. Generated by immunoSEQ multiplex PCR, the TCRdb table keeps only in-frame clones and is missing some. Seen here are about 100,000 clones, around 93% observed once, and the top ten hold 0.54%. This sample comprised CD4+ or CD8+ T cells sorted from blood, obtained in a trial of the OX40 agonist ivuxolimab. Receptor source: an adult with an advanced solid tumor such as melanoma, head and neck, liver or kidney cancer.

The chain employs TRBV4-2 and TRBJ1-5, with D perhaps TRBD1 (6 bases). Germline CDR1 is LGHNA and CDR2 is YNFKEQ. The V end lost 6 bases, the J end lost 2 bases, and 14 bases lay between the germline ends. This CDR3 comprises 15 residues. CDR3 amino acids: CASSKAGAGNQPQHF. CDR3 coding DNA: TGTGCCAGCAGTAAGGCGGGGGCGGGCAATCAGCCCCAGCATTTT.

This clone has just one count. The chain has TRBV5-1 and TRBJ2-1; D uncertain. The CDR3 consists of 12 residues. Germline lookup yields CDR1 SGHRS and CDR2 YFSETQ. The V end lost 0 bases, the J end lost 2 bases, and 0 bases lay between the germline ends. CDR3 nucleotides: TGCGCCAGCAGCTTGGCCTACAATGAGCAGTTCTTC. It specifies CASSLAYNEQFF.

V usage is TRBV28 and J usage is TRBJ1-5; D ambiguous. V lost 4 bases to trimming and J lost 6 bases, with 13 bases between them. There are 14 residues in the CDR3. Germline CDR1 and CDR2: MDHEN and SYDVKM. The CDR3, as DNA: TGTGCCAGCAGTTCCCCGGGGAGCGGTCAGCCCCAGCATTTT. Amino acids: CASSSPGSGQPQHF.

The V call is TRBV18, the J call TRBJ2-6; 11 nucleotides agree with TRBD1. With V trimmed by 6 bases and J by 1 base, 8 bases remained unmatched. Germline CDR1 reads KGHSH; CDR2 reads LQKENI. The CDR3 contains 18 residues. In DNA form, the CDR3 reads TGTGCCAGCTCGCTCGGACAGGGGGCCCAATCTGGGGCCAACGTCCTGACTTTC. This translates into CASSLGQGAQSGANVLTF.

The chain joins TRBV28 to TRBJ1-2; D is uncertain. V lost 2 bases, J lost 8 bases, and 12 bases lay in between. The length of the CDR3 is 13 residues. The germline V gene has CDR1 MDHEN and CDR2 SYDVKM. In DNA form, the CDR3 reads TGTGCCAGCAGTTTAAACAGCCTTAGGGGCTACACCTTC. As protein: CASSLNSLRGYTF.

The chain uses TRBV30 and TRBJ1-4; 9 nucleotides agree with TRBD1. Germline lookup yields CDR1 GTSNPN and CDR2 SVGIG (reference sequence). V shed 5 bases, J shed 7 bases, and the junction held 17 bases outside the gene matches. The CDR3 runs 17 residues. The CDR3 DNA sequence: TGTGCCTGGCGGCCGGGACAGGGATTTCGGGGTTTTGAAAAACTGTTTTTT. Its translation is CAWRPGQGFRGFEKLFF.

Details on this clone: One end of the junction varies from germline; a read error may be responsible. J is TRBJ2-5 and V is TRBV7-7; D not certain. CDR1 is SSHAT and CDR2 is FNYEAQ in the germline V gene (reference sequence). This CDR3 is built from 13 residues. The CDR3 here is CASSFTMKETQYF. The DNA of the CDR3 is TGTGCTAGCAGCTTTACAATGAAAGAGACCCAGTACTTC.

This chain joins TRBV28 and TRBJ2-2, with a possible D match to TRBD2 (5 bases). The CDR3 is made up of 12 amino acids. V shed 5 bases and J shed 9 bases, with 10 bases lying between them. Germline V CDR1 and CDR2: MDHEN, SYDVKM. The DNA for the CDR3 is TGTGCCAGCAGTACTGGACTGCGGGAGCTGTTTTTT. Protein: CASSTGLRELFF.

This chain connects TRBV2 to TRBJ2-5, with D tentatively TRBD1 (6 bases). The CDR3 length is 12 residues. The V and J ends lost 4 bases and 4 bases respectively, with 7 bases between them. Germline V CDR1 and CDR2: SNHLY, FYNNEI. The CDR3 loop is CASSVRGETQYF. The CDR3 nucleotides are TGTGCCAGCAGTGTCAGGGGAGAGACCCAGTACTTC.

Notes on this clone: The identical CDR3 is also encoded by other nucleotide sequences in the sample. The J gene is TRBJ1-2, the V gene TRBV7-2, with TRBD1 as a possible D gene (6 bases). V was pared by 3 bases and J by 7 bases, with 15 bases between. This CDR3 region has 14 residues. The V gene's germline CDR1 is SGHTA and CDR2 FQGNSA. CDR3 loop: CASSLGRGQVGYTF. The CDR3 bases are TGTGCCAGCAGCTTGGGACGGGGGCAGGTTGGCTACACCTTC.

The V gene is TRBV6-1, the J gene TRBJ2-5; maybe TRBD2 (6 bases). The CDR3 is 14 amino acids. Between the trimmed V and J ends, which lost 7 bases and 9 bases, there was a span of 21 bases. Germline-derived CDR1 and CDR2 are MNHNS and SASEGT. CDR3 nucleotide sequence: TGTGCCAGCACTCAAGGGAGGACCCCAGTAGCCCAGTACTTC. This gives the protein CASTQGRTPVAQYF.

This chain connects TRBV30 to TRBJ2-5; 8 bases are shared with TRBD1. V dropped 3 bases and J dropped 1; count of bases not matched to a gene: 7. In germline, CDR1 is GTSNPN, CDR2 SVGIG (reference sequence). CDR3 length: 15 residues. The CDR3 loop reads CAWSVGQGFQETQYF. The CDR3, as DNA: TGTGCCTGGAGCGTAGGACAGGGCTTCCAAGAGACCCAGTACTTC.

This clone has just a few counts. This sequence joins TRBV19 and TRBJ1-5; D possibly corresponds to TRBD1 (5 bases). V was pared by 2 bases and J by 5 bases, with 25 bases between. The germline V gene has CDR1 LNHDA and CDR2 SQIVND (reference sequence). The CDR3 length is 19 residues. The CDR3 loop is CASSIRLPGRRDGHQPQHF. The CDR3 DNA sequence: TGTGCCAGTAGTATACGGTTGCCGGGGCGCCGGGACGGACATCAGCCCCAGCATTTT.

This clone came up once. The gene calls are TRBV7-9 and TRBJ1-2; TRBD1 matches 7 bases. Germline V lookup: CDR1 SEHNR, CDR2 FQNEAQ (reference sequence). Unmatched junction bases numbered 5, after V lost 4 bases and J lost 3 bases. The CDR3 extends over 14 amino acids. CDR3: CASSSAGGHYGYTF. Here the CDR3 DNA reads TGTGCCAGCAGCTCCGCAGGGGGTCACTATGGCTACACCTTC.

This rearrangement joins TRBV5-6 to TRBJ1-3; 7 bases line up with TRBD1. V was pared by 1 base and J by 2 bases, with 6 bases of the junction left unmatched. The CDR3 has 16 residues. From germline, CDR1 is SGHDT and CDR2 YYEEEE. CDR3 nucleotides: TGTGCCAGCAGCTTGATCTCAACAGGGGCTGGAAACACCATATATTTT. Protein sequence: CASSLISTGAGNTIYF. The variable domain in full, with the rest retrieved from reference TRBV5-6 and TRBJ1-3, is DAGVTQSPTHLIKTRGQQVTLRCSPKSGHDTVSWYQQALGQGPQFIFQYYEEEERQRGNFPDRFSGHQFPNYSSELNVNALLLGDSALYLCASSLISTGAGNTIYFGEGSWLTVV.

The chain couples TRBV2 to TRBJ2-3; D is unclear. The V end was cut by 4 bases, the J end by 5 bases, with 10 bases between. This CDR3 spans 13 amino acids. Germline V gives CDR1 SNHLY, CDR2 FYNNEI. This CDR3 is CASSGGIQDTQYF. The DNA of the CDR3 is TGTGCCAGCAGTGGTGGGATCCAAGATACGCAGTATTTT.

The genes are TRBV15 and TRBJ2-1; the D gene is possibly TRBD2 (6 bases). The length of the CDR3 is 14 residues. V was pared by 8 bases and J by 2 bases, with 13 bases between. Germline V gene lookup returns CDR1 LNHNV and CDR2 YYDKDF (reference sequence). CDR3 amino acids: CATEPGSAYNEQFF. The CDR3 DNA reads TGTGCCACCGAGCCCGGGAGCGCCTACAATGAGCAGTTCTTC.

The chain has TRBV18 and TRBJ2-1; TRBD2 aligns across 8 bases. With V trimmed by 1 base and J by 7 bases, 12 bases remained unmatched. CDR3 length equals 17 residues. The V gene's germline CDR1 is KGHSH and CDR2 LQKENI. The CDR3 loop reads CASSPLVGRAGENEQFF. DNA for the CDR3: TGTGCCAGCTCACCACTAGTCGGGAGGGCCGGAGAGAATGAGCAGTTCTTC.

This clone was found once. The V gene is TRBV19, the J gene TRBJ2-3, with D possibly being TRBD1 (6 bases). Between the trimmed V and J ends, which lost 7 bases and 0 bases, there was a span of 23 bases. The CDR3 is made up of 18 amino acids. Germline V gene data show CDR1 as LNHDA and CDR2 as SQIVND (reference sequence). In DNA form, the CDR3 reads TGTGCCAGTAAGAATAAGCTCCGAGGGGGTAGAAGCACAGATACGCAGTATTTT. This encodes CASKNKLRGGRSTDTQYF.

The chain uses TRBV7-9 and TRBJ2-7; TRBD2 might be the D (5 bases). Trimming removed 5 bases from V and 2 bases from J, with 7 bases in between. Germline lookup yields CDR1 SEHNR and CDR2 FQNEAQ (reference sequence). The CDR3 spans 12 residues. The CDR3 nucleotides are TGTGCCAGCAGCCAGGAGGCCTACGAGCAGTACTTC. It yields the protein CASSQEAYEQYF.